This entry is about one T cell receptor beta chain. These data originate in a study of blood T cell repertoires in COVID-19. The overall study: Italy, Spain and the United States were the sources of the convalescent and acute COVID-19 samples.

The protocol was immunoSEQ multiplex PCR, while the TCRdb copy is restricted to in-frame clones and leaves out a portion. The table shows 80,000 to 100,000 clones, with about three quarters occurring only once. Sequenced sample: peripheral blood. The source is a man in his forties or fifties who had recovered from COVID-19.

CDR3 sequence (DNA): TGTGCCACCAGCGCGTACAATGAGCAGTTCTTC. This codes for CATSAYNEQFF. The chain joins TRBV15 to TRBJ2-1, with D unresolved. Trimming left V 5 bases short and J 4 bases short, with 3 bases between. This CDR3 comprises 11 residues. In germline, CDR1 is LNHNV, CDR2 YYDKDF (reference sequence).